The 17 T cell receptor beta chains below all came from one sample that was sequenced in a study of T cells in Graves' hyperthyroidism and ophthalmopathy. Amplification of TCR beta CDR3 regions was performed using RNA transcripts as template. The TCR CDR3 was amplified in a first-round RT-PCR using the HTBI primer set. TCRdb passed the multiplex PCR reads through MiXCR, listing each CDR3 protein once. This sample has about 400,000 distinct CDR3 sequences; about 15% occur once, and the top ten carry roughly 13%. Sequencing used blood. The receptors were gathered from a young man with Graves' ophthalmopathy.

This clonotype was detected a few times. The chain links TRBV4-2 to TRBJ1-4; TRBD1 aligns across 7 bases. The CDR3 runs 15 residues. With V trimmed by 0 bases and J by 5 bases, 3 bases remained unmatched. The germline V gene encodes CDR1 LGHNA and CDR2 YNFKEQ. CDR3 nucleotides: TGTGCCAGCAGCCAAGAGGGCAGGGGGAATGAAAAACTGTTTTTT. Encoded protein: CASSQEGRGNEKLFF.

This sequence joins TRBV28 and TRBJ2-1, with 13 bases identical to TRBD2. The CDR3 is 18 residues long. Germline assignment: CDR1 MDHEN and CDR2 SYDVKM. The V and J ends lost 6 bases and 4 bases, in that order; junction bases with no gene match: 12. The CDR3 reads CASSPAQGLAGVYNEQFF. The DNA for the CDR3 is TGTGCCAGCAGCCCAGCCCAAGGACTAGCGGGAGTATACAATGAGCAGTTCTTC.

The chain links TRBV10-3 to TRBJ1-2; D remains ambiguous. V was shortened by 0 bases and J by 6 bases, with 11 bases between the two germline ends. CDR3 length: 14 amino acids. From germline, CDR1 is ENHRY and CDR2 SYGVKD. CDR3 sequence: CAISESEGGNGYTF. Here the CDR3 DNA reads TGTGCCATCAGTGAGTCGGAGGGTGGAAATGGCTACACCTTC.

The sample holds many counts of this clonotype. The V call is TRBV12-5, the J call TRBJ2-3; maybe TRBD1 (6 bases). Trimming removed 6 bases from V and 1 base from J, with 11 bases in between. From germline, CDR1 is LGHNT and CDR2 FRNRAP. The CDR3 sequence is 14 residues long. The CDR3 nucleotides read TGTGCTAGTGGCCCGGGACAAGGCACAGATACGCAGTATTTT. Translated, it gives CASGPGQGTDTQYF.

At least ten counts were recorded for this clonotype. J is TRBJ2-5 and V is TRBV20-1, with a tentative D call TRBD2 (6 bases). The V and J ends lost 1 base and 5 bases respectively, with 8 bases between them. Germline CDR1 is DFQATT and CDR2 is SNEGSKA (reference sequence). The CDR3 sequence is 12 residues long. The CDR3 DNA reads TGCAGTGCTAGAGTTGGGGGGGAGACCCAGTACTTC. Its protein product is CSARVGGETQYF.

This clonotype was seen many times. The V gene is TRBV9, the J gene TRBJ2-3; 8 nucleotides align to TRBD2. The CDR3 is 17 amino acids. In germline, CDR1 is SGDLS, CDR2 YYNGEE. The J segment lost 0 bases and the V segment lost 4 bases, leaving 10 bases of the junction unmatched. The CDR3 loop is CASSTRSGGLSTDTQYF. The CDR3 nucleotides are TGTGCCAGCAGCACGCGCAGCGGGGGCCTAAGCACAGATACGCAGTATTTT.

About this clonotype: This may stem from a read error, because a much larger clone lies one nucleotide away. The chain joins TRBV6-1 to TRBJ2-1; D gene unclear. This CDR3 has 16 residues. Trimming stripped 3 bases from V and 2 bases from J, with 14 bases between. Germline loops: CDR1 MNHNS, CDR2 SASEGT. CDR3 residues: CASSDGALRPYNEQFF. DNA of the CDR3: TGTGCCAGCAGTGATGGCGCTTTGAGACCCTACAATGAGCAGTTCTTC.

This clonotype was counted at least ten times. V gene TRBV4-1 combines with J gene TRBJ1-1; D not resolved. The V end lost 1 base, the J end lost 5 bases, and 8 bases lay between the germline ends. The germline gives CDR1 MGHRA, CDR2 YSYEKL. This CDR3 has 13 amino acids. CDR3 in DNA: TGCGCCAGCAGCCAAGTATCGGGGACTGAAGCTTTCTTT. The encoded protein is CASSQVSGTEAFF.

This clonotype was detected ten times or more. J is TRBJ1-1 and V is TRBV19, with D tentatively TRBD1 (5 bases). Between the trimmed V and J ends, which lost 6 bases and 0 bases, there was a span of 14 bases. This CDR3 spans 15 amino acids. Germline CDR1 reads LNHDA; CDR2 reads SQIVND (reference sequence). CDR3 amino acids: CASRPRDRMNTEAFF. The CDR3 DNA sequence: TGTGCCAGTAGACCCAGGGACCGAATGAACACTGAAGCTTTCTTT. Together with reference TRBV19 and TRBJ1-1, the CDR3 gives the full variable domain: DGGITQSPKYLFRKEGQNVTLSCEQNLNHDAMYWYRQDPGQGLRLIYYSQIVNDFQKGDIAEGYSVSREKKESFPLTVTSAQKNPTAFYLCASRPRDRMNTEAFFGQGTRLTVV.

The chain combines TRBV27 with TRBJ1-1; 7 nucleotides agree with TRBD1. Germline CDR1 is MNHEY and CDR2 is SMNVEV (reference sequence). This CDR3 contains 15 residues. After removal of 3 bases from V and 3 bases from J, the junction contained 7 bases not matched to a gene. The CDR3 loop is CASSFTPQGHTEAFF. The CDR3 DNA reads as TGTGCCAGCAGTTTCACCCCACAGGGGCACACTGAAGCTTTCTTT.

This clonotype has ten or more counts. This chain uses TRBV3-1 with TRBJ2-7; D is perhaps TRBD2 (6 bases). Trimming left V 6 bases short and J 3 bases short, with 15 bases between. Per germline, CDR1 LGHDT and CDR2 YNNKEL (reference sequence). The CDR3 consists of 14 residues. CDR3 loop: CASSRAGFHYEQYF. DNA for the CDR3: TGTGCCAGCAGTCGAGCGGGTTTCCACTACGAGCAGTACTTC.

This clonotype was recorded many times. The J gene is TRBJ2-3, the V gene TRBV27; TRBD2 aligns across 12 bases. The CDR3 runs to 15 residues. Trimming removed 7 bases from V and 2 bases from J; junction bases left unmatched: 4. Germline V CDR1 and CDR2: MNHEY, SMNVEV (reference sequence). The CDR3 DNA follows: TGTGCCAGCAAGACTAGCGGGAGTGACACAGATACGCAGTATTTT. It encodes CASKTSGSDTDTQYF.

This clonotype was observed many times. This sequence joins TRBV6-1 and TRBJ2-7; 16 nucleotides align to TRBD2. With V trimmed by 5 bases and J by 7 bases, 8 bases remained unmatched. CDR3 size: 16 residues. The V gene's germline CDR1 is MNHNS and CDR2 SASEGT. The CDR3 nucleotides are TGTGCCAGCAGTCACGGGACTAGCGGGAGGGCGGTAGAGCAGTACTTC. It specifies CASSHGTSGRAVEQYF.

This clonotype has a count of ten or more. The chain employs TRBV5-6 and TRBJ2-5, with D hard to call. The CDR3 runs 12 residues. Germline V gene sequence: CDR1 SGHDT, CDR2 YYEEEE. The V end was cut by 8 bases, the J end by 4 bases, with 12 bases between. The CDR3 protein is CASSRRLETQYF. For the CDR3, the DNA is TGTGCCAGTTCAAGACGTTTAGAGACCCAGTACTTC.

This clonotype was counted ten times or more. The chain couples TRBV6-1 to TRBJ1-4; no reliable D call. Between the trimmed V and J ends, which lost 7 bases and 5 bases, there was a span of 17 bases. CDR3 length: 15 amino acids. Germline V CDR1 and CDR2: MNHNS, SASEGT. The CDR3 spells CASTNAADSNEKLFF. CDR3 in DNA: TGTGCCAGCACAAATGCCGCCGATAGCAATGAAAAACTGTTTTTT.

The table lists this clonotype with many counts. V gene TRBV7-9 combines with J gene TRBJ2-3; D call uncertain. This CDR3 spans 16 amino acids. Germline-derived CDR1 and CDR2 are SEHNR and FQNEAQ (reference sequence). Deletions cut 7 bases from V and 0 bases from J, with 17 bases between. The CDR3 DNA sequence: TGTGCCAGCACCCTGGGTGGGCTTCCTAGCACAGATACGCAGTATTTT. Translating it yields CASTLGGLPSTDTQYF.

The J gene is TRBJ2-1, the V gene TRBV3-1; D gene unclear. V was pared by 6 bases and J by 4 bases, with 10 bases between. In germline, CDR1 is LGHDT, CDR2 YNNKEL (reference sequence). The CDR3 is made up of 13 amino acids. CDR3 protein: CASSRELYNEQFF. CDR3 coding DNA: TGTGCCAGCAGTCGCGAACTGTACAATGAGCAGTTCTTC.